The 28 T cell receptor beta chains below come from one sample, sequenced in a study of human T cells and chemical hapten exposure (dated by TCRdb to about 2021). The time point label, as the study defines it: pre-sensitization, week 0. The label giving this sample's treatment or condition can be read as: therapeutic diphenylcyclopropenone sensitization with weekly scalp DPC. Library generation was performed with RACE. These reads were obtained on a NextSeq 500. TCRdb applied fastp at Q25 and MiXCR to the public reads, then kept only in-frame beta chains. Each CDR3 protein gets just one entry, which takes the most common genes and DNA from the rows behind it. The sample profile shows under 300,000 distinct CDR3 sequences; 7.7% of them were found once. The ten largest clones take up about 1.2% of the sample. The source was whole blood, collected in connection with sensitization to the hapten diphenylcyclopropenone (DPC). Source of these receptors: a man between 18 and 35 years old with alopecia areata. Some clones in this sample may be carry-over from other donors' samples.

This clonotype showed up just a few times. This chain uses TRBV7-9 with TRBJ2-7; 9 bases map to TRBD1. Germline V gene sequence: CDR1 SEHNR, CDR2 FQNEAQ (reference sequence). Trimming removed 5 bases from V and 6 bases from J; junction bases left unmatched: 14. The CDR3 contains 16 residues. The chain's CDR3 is CASSLQQGALQREQYF. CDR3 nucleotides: TGTGCCAGCAGCCTTCAACAGGGGGCCCTTCAGCGCGAGCAGTACTTC.

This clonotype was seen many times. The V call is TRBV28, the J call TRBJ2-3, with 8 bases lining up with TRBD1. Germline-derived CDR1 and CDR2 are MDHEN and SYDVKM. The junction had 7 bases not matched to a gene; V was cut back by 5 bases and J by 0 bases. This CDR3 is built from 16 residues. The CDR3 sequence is CASSLDRGFSTDTQYF. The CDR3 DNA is TGTGCCAGCAGTCTAGACAGGGGATTTAGCACAGATACGCAGTATTTT.

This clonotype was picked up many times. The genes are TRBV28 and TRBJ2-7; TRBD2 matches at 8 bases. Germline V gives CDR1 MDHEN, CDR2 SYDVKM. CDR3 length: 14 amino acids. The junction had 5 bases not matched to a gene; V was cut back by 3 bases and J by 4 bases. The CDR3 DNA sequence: TGTGCCAGCAGTTTCGGGGGGGCAGGTTACGAGCAGTACTTC. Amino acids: CASSFGGAGYEQYF.

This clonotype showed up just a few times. The CDR3 reads CASRTPGEQYF. CDR3 in DNA: TGTGCCAGCAGAACTCCTGGCGAGCAGTACTTC. The chain uses TRBV6-2 or TRBV6-3 and TRBJ2-7, with D uncertain. Germline values: CDR1 MNHEY, CDR2 SVGEGT. V was cut by 6 bases and J by 6 bases, with 9 bases left in between. The CDR3 is 11 residues long.

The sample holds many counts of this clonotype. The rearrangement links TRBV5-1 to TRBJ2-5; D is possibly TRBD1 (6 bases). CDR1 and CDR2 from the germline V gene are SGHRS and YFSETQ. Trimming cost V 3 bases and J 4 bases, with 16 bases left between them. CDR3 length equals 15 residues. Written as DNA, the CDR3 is TGCGCCAGCAGCTCATTAGAAACAGGGTCAGAGACCCAGTACTTC. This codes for CASSSLETGSETQYF.

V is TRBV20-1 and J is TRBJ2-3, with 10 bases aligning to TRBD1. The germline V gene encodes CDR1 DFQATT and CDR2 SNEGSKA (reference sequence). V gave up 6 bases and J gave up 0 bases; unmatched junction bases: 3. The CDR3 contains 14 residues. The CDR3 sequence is CSAGTGDSTDTQYF. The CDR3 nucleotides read TGCAGTGCAGGGACAGGGGATAGCACAGATACGCAGTATTTT.

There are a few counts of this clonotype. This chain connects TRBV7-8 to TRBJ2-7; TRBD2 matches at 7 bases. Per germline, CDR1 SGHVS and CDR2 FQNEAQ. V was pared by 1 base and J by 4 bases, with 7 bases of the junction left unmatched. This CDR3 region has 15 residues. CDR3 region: CASSLGRDYRYEQYV. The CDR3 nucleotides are TGTGCCAGCAGCTTAGGCCGGGACTACAGATACGAGCAGTACGTC.

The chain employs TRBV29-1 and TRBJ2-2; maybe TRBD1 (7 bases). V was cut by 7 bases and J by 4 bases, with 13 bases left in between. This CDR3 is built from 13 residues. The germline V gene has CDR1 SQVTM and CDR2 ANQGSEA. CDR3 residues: CSAYRGGTGELFF. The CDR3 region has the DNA TGCAGCGCCTACAGGGGAGGCACCGGGGAGCTGTTTTTT.

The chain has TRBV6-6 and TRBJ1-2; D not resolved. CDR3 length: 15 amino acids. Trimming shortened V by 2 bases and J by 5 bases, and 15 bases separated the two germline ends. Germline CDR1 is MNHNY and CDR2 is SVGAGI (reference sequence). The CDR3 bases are TGTGCCAGCAGTTACCCGGCACCACGGGGTTATGGCTACACCTTC. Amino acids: CASSYPAPRGYGYTF.

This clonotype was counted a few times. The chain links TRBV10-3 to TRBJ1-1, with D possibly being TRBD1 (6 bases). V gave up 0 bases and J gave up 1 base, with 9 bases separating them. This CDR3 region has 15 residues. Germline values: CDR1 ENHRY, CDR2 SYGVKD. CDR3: CAISESDRPNTEAFF. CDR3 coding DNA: TGTGCCATCAGTGAGTCCGACAGGCCGAACACTGAAGCTTTCTTT.

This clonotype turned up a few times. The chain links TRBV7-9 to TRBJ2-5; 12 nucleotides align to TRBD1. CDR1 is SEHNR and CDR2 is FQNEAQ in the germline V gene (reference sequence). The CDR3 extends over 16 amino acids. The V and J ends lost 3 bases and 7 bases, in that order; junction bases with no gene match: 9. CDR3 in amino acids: CASSFPGQGARLTQYF. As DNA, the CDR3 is TGTGCCAGCAGCTTCCCGGGACAGGGGGCGCGATTGACCCAGTACTTC.

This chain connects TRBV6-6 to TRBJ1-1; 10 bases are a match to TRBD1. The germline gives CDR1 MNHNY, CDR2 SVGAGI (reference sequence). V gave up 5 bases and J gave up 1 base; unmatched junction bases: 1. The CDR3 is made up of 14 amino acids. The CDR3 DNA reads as TGTGCCAGCAGTGACAGGGGGCAGAACACTGAAGCTTTCTTT. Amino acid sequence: CASSDRGQNTEAFF.

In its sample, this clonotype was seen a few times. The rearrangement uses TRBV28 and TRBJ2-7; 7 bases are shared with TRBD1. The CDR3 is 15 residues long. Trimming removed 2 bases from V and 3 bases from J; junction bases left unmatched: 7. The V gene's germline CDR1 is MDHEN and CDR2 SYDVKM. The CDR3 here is CASSLPRQGRYEQYF. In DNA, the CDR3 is TGTGCCAGCAGTTTACCTAGACAGGGCCGCTACGAGCAGTACTTC.

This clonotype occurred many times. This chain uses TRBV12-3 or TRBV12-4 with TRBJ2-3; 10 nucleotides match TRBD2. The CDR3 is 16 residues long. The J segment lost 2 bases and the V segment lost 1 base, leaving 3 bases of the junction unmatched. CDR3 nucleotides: TGTGCCAGCAGTTTAGGACTAGCGGGCCTCACAGATACGCAGTATTTT. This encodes CASSLGLAGLTDTQYF.

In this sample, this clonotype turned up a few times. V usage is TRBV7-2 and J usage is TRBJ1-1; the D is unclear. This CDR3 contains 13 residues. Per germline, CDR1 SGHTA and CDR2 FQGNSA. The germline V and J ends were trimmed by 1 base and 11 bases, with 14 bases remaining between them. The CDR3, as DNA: TGTGCCAGCAGCTTAGACGAGGGCTTGAGCGCTTTCTTT. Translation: CASSLDEGLSAFF.

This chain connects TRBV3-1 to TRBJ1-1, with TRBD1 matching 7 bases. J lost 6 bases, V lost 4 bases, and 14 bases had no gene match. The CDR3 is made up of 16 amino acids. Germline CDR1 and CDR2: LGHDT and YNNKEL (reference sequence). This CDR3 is CASSPEMTGTVPEAFF. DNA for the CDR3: TGTGCCAGCAGCCCGGAAATGACAGGGACTGTACCTGAAGCTTTCTTT.

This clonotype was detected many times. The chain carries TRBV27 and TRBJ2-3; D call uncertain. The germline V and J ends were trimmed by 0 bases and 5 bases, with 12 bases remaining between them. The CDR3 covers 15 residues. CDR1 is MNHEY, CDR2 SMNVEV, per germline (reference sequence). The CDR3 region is CASSLSAMGEDTQYF. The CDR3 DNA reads TGTGCCAGCAGTTTATCAGCGATGGGTGAAGATACGCAGTATTTT.

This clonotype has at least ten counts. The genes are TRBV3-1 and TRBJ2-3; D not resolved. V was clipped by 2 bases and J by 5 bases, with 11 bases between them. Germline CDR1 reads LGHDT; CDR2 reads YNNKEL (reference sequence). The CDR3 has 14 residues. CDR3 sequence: CASSQFPSQDTQYF. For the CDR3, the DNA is TGTGCCAGCAGCCAATTCCCTAGTCAAGATACGCAGTATTTT.

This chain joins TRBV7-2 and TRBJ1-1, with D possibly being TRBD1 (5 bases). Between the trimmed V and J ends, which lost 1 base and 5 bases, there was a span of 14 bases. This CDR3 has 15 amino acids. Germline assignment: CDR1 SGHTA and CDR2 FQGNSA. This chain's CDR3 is CASSLEGSKGTEAFF. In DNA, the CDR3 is TGTGCCAGCAGCTTAGAGGGGTCAAAAGGAACTGAAGCTTTCTTT.

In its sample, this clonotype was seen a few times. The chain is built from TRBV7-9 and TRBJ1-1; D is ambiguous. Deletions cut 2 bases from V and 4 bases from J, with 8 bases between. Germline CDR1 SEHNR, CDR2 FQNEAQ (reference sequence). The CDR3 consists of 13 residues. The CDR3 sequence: CASSLTLSTEAFF. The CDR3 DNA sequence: TGTGCCAGCAGCTTAACTCTCAGCACTGAAGCTTTCTTT.

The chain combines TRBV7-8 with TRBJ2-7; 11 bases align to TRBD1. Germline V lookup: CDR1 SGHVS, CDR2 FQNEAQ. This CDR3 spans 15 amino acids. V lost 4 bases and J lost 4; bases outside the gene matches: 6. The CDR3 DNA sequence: TGTGCCAGCAGCTCGAGACGGGACAGGGGGTACGAGCAGTACTTC. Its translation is CASSSRRDRGYEQYF.

This chain's CDR3 is CASSSPSQAGDSNQPQHF. Here the CDR3 DNA reads TGTGCCAGCAGTTCCCCCTCGCAGGCAGGAGATAGCAATCAGCCCCAGCATTTT. The chain couples TRBV28 to TRBJ1-5; unclear D gene. The CDR3 sequence is 18 residues long. V was cut by 4 bases and J by 0 bases, with 19 bases left in between. Germline loops: CDR1 MDHEN, CDR2 SYDVKM.

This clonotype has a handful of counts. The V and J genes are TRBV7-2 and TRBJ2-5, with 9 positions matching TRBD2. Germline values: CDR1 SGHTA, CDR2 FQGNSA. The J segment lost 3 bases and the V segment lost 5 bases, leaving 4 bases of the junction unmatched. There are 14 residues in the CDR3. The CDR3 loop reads CASSRASGEETQYF. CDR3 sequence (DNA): TGTGCCAGCAGCCGCGCTAGCGGGGAAGAGACCCAGTACTTC.

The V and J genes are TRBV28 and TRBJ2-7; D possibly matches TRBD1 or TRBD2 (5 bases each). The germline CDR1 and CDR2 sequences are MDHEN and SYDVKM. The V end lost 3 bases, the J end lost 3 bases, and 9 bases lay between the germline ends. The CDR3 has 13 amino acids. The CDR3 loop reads CASSLRGVYEQYF. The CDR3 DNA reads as TGTGCCAGCAGTTTGAGGGGCGTCTACGAGCAGTACTTC.

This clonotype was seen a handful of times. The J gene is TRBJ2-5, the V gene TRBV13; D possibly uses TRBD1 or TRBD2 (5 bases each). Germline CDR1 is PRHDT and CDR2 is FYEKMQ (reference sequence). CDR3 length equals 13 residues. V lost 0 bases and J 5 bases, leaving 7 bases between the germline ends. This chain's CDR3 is CASSLGGVETQYF. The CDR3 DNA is TGTGCCAGCAGCTTAGGGGGGGTTGAGACCCAGTACTTC.

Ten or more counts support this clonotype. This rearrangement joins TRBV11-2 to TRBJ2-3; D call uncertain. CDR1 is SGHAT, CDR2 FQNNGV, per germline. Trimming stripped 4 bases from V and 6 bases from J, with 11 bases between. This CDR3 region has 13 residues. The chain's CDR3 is CASSSLRTDTQYF. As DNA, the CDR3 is TGTGCCAGCAGCTCGCTACGAACCGATACGCAGTATTTT.

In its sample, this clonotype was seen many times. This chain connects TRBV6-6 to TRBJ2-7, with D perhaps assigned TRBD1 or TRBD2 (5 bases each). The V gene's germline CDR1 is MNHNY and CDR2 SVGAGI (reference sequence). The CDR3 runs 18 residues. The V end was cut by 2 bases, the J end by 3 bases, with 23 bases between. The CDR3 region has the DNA TGTGCCAGCAGTTACGGCGGCGACCAAAAAACGGGACGCTACGAGCAGTACGTC. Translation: CASSYGGDQKTGRYEQYV.

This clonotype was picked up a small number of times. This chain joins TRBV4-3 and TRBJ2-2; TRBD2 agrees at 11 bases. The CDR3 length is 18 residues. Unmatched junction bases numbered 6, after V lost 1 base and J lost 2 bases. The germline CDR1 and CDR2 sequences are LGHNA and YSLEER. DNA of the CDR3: TGCGCCAGCAGCCAAGTCACTAGCGGGGGCCTAAACACCGGGGAGCTGTTTTTT. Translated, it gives CASSQVTSGGLNTGELFF.